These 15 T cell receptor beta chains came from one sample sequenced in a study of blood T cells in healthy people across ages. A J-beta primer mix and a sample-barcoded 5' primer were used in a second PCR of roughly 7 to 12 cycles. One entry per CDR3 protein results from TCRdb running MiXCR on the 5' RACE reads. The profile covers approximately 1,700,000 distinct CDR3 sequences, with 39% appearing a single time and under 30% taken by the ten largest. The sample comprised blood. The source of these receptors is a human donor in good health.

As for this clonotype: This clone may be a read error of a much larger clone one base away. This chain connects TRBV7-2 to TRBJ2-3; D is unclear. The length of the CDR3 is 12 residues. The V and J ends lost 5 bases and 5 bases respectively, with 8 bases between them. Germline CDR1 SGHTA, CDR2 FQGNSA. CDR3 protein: CASSVMGDTQYF. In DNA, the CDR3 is TGTGCCAGCAGCGTCATGGGAGATACGCAGTATTTT.

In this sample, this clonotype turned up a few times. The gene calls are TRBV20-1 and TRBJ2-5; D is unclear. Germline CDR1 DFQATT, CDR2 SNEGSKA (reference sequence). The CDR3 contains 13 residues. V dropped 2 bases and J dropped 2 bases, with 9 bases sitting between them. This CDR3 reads CSARRLIQETQYF. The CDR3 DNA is TGCAGTGCTAGAAGACTGATACAAGAGACCCAGTACTTC.

The CDR3 region has the DNA TGTGCCAGCGCCGCGGCACGGGGGGGTGAGACCCAGTTCTTC. Encoded protein: CASAAARGGETQFF. V and J are TRBV7-2 and TRBJ2-5, with TRBD2 matching over 8 bases. The J call is in doubt because the DNA end fits TRBJ2-1 better. This CDR3 region has 14 residues. Germline V lookup: CDR1 SGHTA, CDR2 FQGNSA.

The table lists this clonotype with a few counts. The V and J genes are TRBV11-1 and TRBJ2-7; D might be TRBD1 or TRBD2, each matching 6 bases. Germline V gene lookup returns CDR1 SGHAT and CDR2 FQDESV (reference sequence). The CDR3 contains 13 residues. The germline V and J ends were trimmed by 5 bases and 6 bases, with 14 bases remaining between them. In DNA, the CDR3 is TGTGCCAGCAGCGCACAGCCGGGGGCCGAGCAGTACTTC. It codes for CASSAQPGAEQYF.

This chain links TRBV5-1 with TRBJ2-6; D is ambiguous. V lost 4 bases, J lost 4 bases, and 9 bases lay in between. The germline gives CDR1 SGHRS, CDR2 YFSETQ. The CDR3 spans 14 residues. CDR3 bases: TGCGCCAGCAGCGCCCCTGCCGGGGCCAACGTCCTGACTTTC. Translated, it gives CASSAPAGANVLTF.

The CDR3 is CASSPGPGAEQYF. CDR3 in DNA: TGTGCCAGCAGTCCGGGCCCCGGGGCTGAGCAGTACTTC. The chain is built from TRBV12-3 or TRBV12-4 and TRBJ2-7; perhaps D is TRBD1 or TRBD2 (5 bases each). V dropped 5 bases and J dropped 7 bases, with 15 bases sitting between them. This CDR3 has 13 amino acids.

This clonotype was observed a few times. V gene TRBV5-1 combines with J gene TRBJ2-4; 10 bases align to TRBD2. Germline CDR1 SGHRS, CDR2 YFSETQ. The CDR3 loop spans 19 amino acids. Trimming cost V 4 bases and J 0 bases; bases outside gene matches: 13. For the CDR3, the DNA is TGCGCCAGCAGCCTGGGGGTGCTAGCGGGGGCCCTAGCCAAAAACATTCAGTACTTC. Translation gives CASSLGVLAGALAKNIQYF.

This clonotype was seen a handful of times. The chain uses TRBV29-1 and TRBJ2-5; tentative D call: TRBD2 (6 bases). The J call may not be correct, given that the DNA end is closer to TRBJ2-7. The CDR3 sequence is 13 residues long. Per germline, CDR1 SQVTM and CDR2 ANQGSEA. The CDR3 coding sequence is TGCAGCGTTGCACAAAATGGGGGGACCGAGCAGTACTTC. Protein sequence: CSVAQNGGTEQYF.

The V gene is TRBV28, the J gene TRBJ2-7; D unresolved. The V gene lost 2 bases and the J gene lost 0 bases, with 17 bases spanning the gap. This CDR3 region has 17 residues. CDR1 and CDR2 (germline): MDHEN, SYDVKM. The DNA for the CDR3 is TGTGCCAGCAGTTTAGGGTCCGACGGCTTTAGCTCCTACGAGCAGTACTTC. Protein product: CASSLGSDGFSSYEQYF.

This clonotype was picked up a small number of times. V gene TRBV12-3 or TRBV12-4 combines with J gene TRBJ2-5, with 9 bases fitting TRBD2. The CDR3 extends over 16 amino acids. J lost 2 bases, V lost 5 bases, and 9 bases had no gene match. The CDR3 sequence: CASSRAGLASQETQYF. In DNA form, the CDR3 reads TGTGCCAGCAGTCGAGCTGGACTAGCGTCTCAAGAGACCCAGTACTTC.

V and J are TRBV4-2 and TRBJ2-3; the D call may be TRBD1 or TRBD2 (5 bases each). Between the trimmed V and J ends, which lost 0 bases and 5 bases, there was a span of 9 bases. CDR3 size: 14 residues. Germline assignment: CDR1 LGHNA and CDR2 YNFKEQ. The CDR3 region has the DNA TGTGCCAGCAGCCAAGAGGGGACGCTAGATACGCAGTATTTT. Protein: CASSQEGTLDTQYF.

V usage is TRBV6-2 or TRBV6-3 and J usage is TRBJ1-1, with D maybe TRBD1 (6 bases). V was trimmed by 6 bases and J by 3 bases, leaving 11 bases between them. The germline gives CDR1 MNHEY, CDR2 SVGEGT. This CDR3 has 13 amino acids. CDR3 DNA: TGTGCCAGCAGACCATCAGGGGACACTGAAGCTTTCTTT. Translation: CASRPSGDTEAFF.

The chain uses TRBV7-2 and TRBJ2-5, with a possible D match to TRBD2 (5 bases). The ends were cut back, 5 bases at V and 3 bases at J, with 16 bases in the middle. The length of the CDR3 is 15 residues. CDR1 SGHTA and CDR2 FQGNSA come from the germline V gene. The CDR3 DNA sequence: TGTGCCAGCAGCCCCCGGCGGGCCCTAGAAGAGACCCAGTACTTC. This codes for CASSPRRALEETQYF.

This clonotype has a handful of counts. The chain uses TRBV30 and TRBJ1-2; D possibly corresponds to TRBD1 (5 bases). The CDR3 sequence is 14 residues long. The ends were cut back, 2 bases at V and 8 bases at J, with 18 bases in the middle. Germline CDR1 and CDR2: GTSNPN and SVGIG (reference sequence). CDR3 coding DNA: TGTGCCTGGAGTAAGAACGGACAACGCCGAGGCTACACCTTC. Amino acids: CAWSKNGQRRGYTF.

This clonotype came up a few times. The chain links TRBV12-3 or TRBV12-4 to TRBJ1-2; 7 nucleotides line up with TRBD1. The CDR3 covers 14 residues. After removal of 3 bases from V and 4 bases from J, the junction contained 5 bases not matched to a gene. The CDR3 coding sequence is TGTGCCAGCAGTTTTAGGGGGCGCGCCTATGGCTACACCTTC. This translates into CASSFRGRAYGYTF.